This T cell receptor (beta chain) was documented in a study of response to subunit inactivated influenza vaccine. The study's findings and limits: Every seasonal influenza vaccination brings in few new T cells, the authors suggested.

This CDR3 has 11 amino acids. From germline, CDR1 is GTSNPN and CDR2 SVGIG (reference sequence). Between the trimmed V and J ends, which lost 5 bases and 10 bases, there was a span of 12 bases. On this clonotype: What it binds is unknown.

TCRdb independently ran MiXCR on the RT-PCR reads; one entry per CDR3 protein. The table includes around 750,000 distinct CDR3 sequences, approximately 21% detected once. This material consisted of PBMCs from blood, taken about 5 days after vaccination. The TCR originated in a man aged 50-59 years who received an inactivated influenza vaccine. The rearrangement uses TRBV30 and TRBJ2-1; D is undetermined. CDR3 coding DNA: TGTGCCTGGGGTACCTTACGGGAGCAGTTCTTC. Translation gives CAWGTLREQFF.